The 2 T cell receptor beta chains below were found in one sample sequenced in a study of shared clonotypes between healthy human individuals. Repertoires were generated with immunoSEQ multiplex PCR, while TCRdb's copy carries only in-frame clones and drops some. The sample holds some 530,000 clones; 81% are singletons and the top ten take roughly 13%. The sequencing sample was made of PBMCs. These receptors were taken from a woman between 35 and 50 years old in good health. Some clones in this sample may be carry-over from other donors' samples.

The chain has TRBV4-1 and TRBJ2-5, with a possible D match to TRBD1 (6 bases). CDR3 length equals 17 residues. Trimming removed 1 base at V and 3 bases at J, with 18 bases between. Germline V CDR1 and CDR2: MGHRA, YSYEKL. The CDR3 DNA reads TGCGCCAGCAGCCAAGTAGGGGGTAGGGGTGGGAAAGAGACCCAGTACTTC. Its translation is CASSQVGGRGGKETQYF.

The chain is built from TRBV28 and TRBJ1-1, with TRBD1 as a possible D gene (5 bases). V dropped 5 bases and J dropped 2 bases, with 18 bases sitting between them. The CDR3 is 16 amino acids. CDR1 is MDHEN, CDR2 SYDVKM, per germline. As DNA, the CDR3 is TGTGCCAGCAGTCTCCCCGGGGGAGGGGCAAACACTGAAGCTTTCTTT. It is translated as CASSLPGGGANTEAFF. Looking up the rest from reference TRBV28 and TRBJ1-1 gives the full variable domain: DVKVTQSSRYLVKRTGEKVFLECVQDMDHENMFWYRQDPGLGLRLIYFSYDVKMKEKGDIPEGYSVSREKKERFSLILESASTNQTSMYLCASSLPGGGANTEAFFGQGTRLTVV.